Listed below are T cell receptor beta chains from one sample, sequenced in a study of T cells after posttransplantation cyclophosphamide. Measured with immunoSEQ multiplex PCR; TCRdb has only the in-frame clones, and not every one. The specimen gives 30,000 to 50,000 clones without singletons; the ten biggest hold 3.5% to 5.5%. The sequencing input was PBMCs. These receptors were taken from a woman in her forties or fifties in good health and a related stem cell transplant donor. The conserved cysteine and the conserved F or W are not part of the CDR3 here.

>11|TRBV29-1|TRBJ2-7
SVVGQGAREQY
>15|TRBV12-5|TRBJ2-3
ASGLGGLAGAKDTQY
>12|TRBV4-3|TRBJ2-5
ASSRTPYQETQY
>14|TRBV7-8|TRBJ1-2
ASSLRRVQRDYGYT
>12|TRBV9|TRBJ1-2
ASSQQGALYGYT
>12|TRBV6-6|TRBJ2-7
ATRRGGSSYEQY
>10|TRBV6-6|TRBJ2-7
ASSQRLLEQY
>11|TRBV5-1|TRBJ2-1
ASRVESYNEQF
>13|TRBV7-9|TRBJ1-1
ASSQRRGENTEAF
>12|TRBV13|TRBJ1-2
ASSQERGNYGYT
>12|TRBV2|TRBJ1-4
ASSYGQINEKLF
>13|TRBV2|TRBJ2-1
ASGWGGSSYNEQF
>11|TRBV7-2|TRBJ2-1
ASSLTGNNEQF
>9|TRBV4-2|TRBJ2-2
ASRGTGELF
>11|TRBV5-5|TRBJ2-3
ASSIDRENTQY
>13|TRBV19|TRBJ2-1
ASSIEGRGGNEQF
>14|TRBV5-1|TRBJ2-1
ASSLPLAGSYNEQF
>13|TRBV15|TRBJ1-2
ATSPLVGGNYGYT
>12|TRBV5-8|TRBJ1-1
ASNRGGGRTEAF
>12|TRBV18|TRBJ1-1
ASSPTGPNTEAF
>11|TRBV27|TRBJ1-2
ASSSGGHYGYT
>13|TRBV25-1|TRBJ2-1
ASRGNRGIEDEQF
>12|TRBV2|TRBJ1-6
ASSEHRVNSPLH
>12|TRBV5-5|TRBJ2-7
ASSLRGTDYEQY
>13|TRBV6-6|TRBJ1-6
ASTTGTVINPPLH
>13|TRBV6-4|TRBJ2-3
ASSVRQADTDTQY
>11|TRBV7-9|TRBJ1-5
ASSLGERQPQH
>11|TRBV27|TRBJ2-2
ASSWKGPGELF
>13|TRBV30|TRBJ2-7
AWSVFGLAAHEQY
>14|TRBV28|TRBJ2-4
ASSSPGQGPKNIQY
>14|TRBV6-1|TRBJ2-1
ASSGVGGSLSAEQF
>12|TRBV2|TRBJ1-4
ASCRTAPNEKLF
>12|TRBV18|TRBJ2-2
ASSPGLYTGELF
>13|TRBV7-9|TRBJ1-1
ASSLVGGDVSEAF
>13|TRBV28|TRBJ1-1
ASRPGGAESGEAF
>10|TRBV19|TRBJ1-1
ASSMGGWKAF